This entry concerns a single TCR beta chain. The antigen it binds to is not known. Per-base quality was not reported, and no clone a single base away is much larger than it. The identical CDR3 is also encoded by other nucleotide sequences in the sample. In total, 630 or so healthy bone marrow donors made up the cohort. At the time of sampling, all cohort members were nominally healthy, though unrecorded immune exposures were likely present. The donor tested CMV seropositive, placing the donor among the approximately 290 seropositive members of the cohort. Each donor provided a peripheral blood sample, and peripheral blood mononuclear cells were used for TCR beta sequencing. The Qiagen DNeasy Blood Extraction Kit was used to extract genomic DNA from the blood cell samples. The method behind the library was the immunoSEQ multiplex PCR assay. For the multiplex PCR, a mixture combining 60 forward primers for TCR Vbeta segments and 13 reverse primers for TCR Jbeta segments was used. A multiplex PCR assay on genomic DNA amplified the CDR3 region of rearranged TCR beta genes. Amplified TCR beta libraries were sequenced as 87-base-pair reads on the Illumina HiSeq System. Turning to the authors' computational methods: In a later analysis, some 80 million unique TCR beta chains were counted across the approximately 640 repertoires, and some 10 million of these chains were shared by at least two donors. Raw reads were error-corrected and collapsed into unique sequences by a nearest-neighbor algorithm in which closely related sequences were merged to remove PCR and sequencing errors. Alignment of CDR3 sequences to IMGT reference sequences was used to assign V, D and J gene segments. For a sequence to be retained, a match of at least six nucleotides was required to both a V gene segment and a J gene segment. Rearrangements were called productive when the CDR3 lacked stop codons and stayed in frame with V and J; all others were non-productive. CDR3 was defined by IMGT convention, running from the second conserved V-encoded cysteine to the conserved J-encoded phenylalanine. Sequences without an unambiguous match to a single V gene segment were excluded from the earlier analysis of 450 to 750 of the donors. An earlier analysis of several hundred of the donors called V segments functional above 56.7% productive rearrangements and segregating when the between-donor standard deviation exceeded 5%. A statistical classification framework was built for diagnosing cytomegalovirus status from the catalog of TCR beta chain sequences. In a later analysis, V and J genes were assigned by comparing TCR nucleotide sequences against IMGT/GENE-DB human TR gene sequences. Using the TCRdist pipeline, a later analysis assigned CDR3 sequences along with most-parsimonious VDJ recombination scenarios. In a later analysis, each TCR beta chain was defined by its CDR3 amino acid sequence together with its V-gene family, and reads lacking a unique V-gene family were excluded. To address suspected cross-contamination and a sequencing artifact, a later analysis removed 592 highly shared, low-generation-probability nucleotide sequences. In a later analysis, a clonal expansion index for each public chain was calculated from normalized within-repertoire ranks of inferred template counts. In a later analysis, generation probabilities were computed with a VDJ recombination model fitted to out-of-frame rearrangements, and the resulting probabilities were checked against IGoR. In a later analysis, TCR-TCR, TCR-HLA and TCR-CMV co-occurrence was scored with hypergeometric tests, and a repertoire-size bias correction was applied to TCR pairs. In a later analysis, false discovery rates were estimated by permuting HLA or CMV assignments 20 times. In a later analysis, co-occurring TCRs were grouped with DBSCAN, and TCRdist sequence similarity was added when clustering was performed within HLA-allele-positive subsets. Repertoires with fewer than 30,000 or more than 120,000 public chains, plus five repertoires with anomalous nucleotide sharing, were excluded from co-occurrence clustering. TCRdb obtained this table from immuneACCESS and retained in-frame rearrangements with V and J assigned. These tables miss some clones; where compared with another copy, unresolved V genes account for less than half of the shortfall, and the remainder is unexplained. V, J and clone size derive from that table, while D and trimming were established from the DNA sequence. The table for this sample lists fewer than 250,000 clones; roughly 80% of them were counted only once. Of the sample, approximately 3.1% is held by the ten largest clones.

The data are from a study of cytomegalovirus exposure and HLA in healthy donors (TCRdb year 2017). Looking at the study overall: In an earlier analysis of about 560 of the donors, 250 to 300 Gb of sequence data and approximately 120 million unique TCR beta sequences from 150 million to 200 million T cells were reported. About 280 gigabases of sequencing data and 80 million or so unique TCR sequences were included in an early release covering about 620 HLA-typed donors. Among the approximately 420 genotyped donors, under 90% belonged to the genetic ancestry cluster associated with self-reported Caucasian donors. The study was designed to test whether signatures of past pathogen exposure could be identified by cataloging public T cell receptors. The study used immunosequencing to profile the T cell repertoires of some 600 subjects and linked those repertoires to cytomegalovirus serostatus. Along with the roughly 670-subject first cohort, a separate validation cohort of 120 different subjects was used. To predict cytomegalovirus infection status, the study combined high-throughput TCR immunosequencing, statistical association of individual TCRs with disease status, and machine learning. A later analysis re-examined previously published TCR beta repertoires from several hundred donors and added high-resolution HLA genotyping to investigate patterns of TCR occurrence. In the later analysis, no new phenotypic data were used to find candidate immune exposures; instead, reliance was placed on TCR beta sequences and their occurrence across donors. An earlier analysis of 500 to 750 of the donors applied high-throughput TCR beta sequencing to assess whether each TCR beta V gene segment acted as functional or pseudogenic. Donor age, sex, ethnicity and CMV serostatus were compiled together with the repertoire data. A later genetic analysis used genome-wide SNP genotypes for about three fifths of the 666 donors, treating that subset as a discovery cohort. All discovery cohort repertoires had been generated on a single sequencing platform. Both class I and class II loci were covered by HLA typing, at four-digit resolution. The number of typed donors differed by locus: about 620-640 for A, B, C, DRB1 and DQB1; roughly 510 for DQA1; 606 for DPA1; and some 470 for DPB1. Four to six DR-DQ haplotypes were handled as single units for association and clustering, since linkage in the cohort was strong. Across roughly 420 genotyped donors of the cohort, an average of approximately 240,000 unique TCR beta nucleotide sequences per donor were sequenced, and roughly a sixth of those sequences were non-productive. Overall study outcomes, separate from this receptor: The cohort was sequenced for TCR beta chains only, and without alpha or paired-chain data the features that could be detected were limited. A further reported finding was that TCR beta sequences accurately predicted the HLA-A and HLA-B alleles for most subjects in the first cohort. A total of 164 TCR beta chains were listed by the study as associated with cytomegalovirus. Because HLA typing was missing for some donors at each locus, association tests included only the typed subset. V-gene and J-gene trimming of TCR beta chains was associated with a missense DCLRE1C variant in a later genetic analysis, and the association was replicated in an independent cohort. The classifier was reported to diagnose cytomegalovirus status with high specificity and sensitivity in both the original cohort and the validation cohort. Because the 87-base-pair reads could not distinguish some IMGT-functional V segments, including TRBV6-2 and TRBV6-3, those segments were excluded. Presence/absence analyses assumed roughly uniform sequencing depth across donors, an assumption that may not hold. In a later analysis, several top co-occurrence clusters were reported to appear linked to parvovirus B19, influenza, CMV and Epstein-Barr virus. In an earlier analysis of around 600 of the donors, most TCR beta V segments were observed in productive rearrangements about 87% or about 30% of the time, broadly matching IMGT annotations. Compared with equally common non-associated chains, HLA-associated TCR beta chains in a later analysis were more clonally expanded and had lower generation probabilities. Immune exposure information for the cohort was limited to CMV serostatus. A cluster of highly shared sequence variants was judged likely to be a technical artifact of the sequencing pipeline. A later genetic analysis reported fewer N-insertions in productive TCRs among donors in an Asian-associated ancestry cluster than the roughly 640-donor mean. In a later analysis, TCR association rates were found to vary across HLA loci, with the most associated TCRs seen for DRB1 alleles and the fewest for HLA-C alleles. Because counts were too low, approximately 18 rarely observed V segments, including chromosome 9 orphons, were excluded from the earlier analysis of about 500 of the donors. In a later analysis, most CMV-associated TCR beta chains were found to appear HLA-restricted, with HLA associations seemingly driven largely by CMV exposure. In a later analysis, about 16,000 TCR beta sequences were associated with specific HLA alleles at a false discovery rate of 0.05. Correlated functional status among segregating V segments might reflect linkage disequilibrium, but an unknown experimental factor could not be ruled out. In vitro tests confirmed that three of the cytomegalovirus-associated TCR beta chains recognize cytomegalovirus antigens. Most TCR sequences were observed very rarely across donors, whereas some public TCRs were present in many individuals. When HLA alleles, especially DR and DQ, strongly co-occurred, TCR associations were difficult to assign to individual alleles. The authors suggested that the approach could potentially be generalized to other disease states and immunological phenotypes.

V has 4 bases trimmed and J has 4 bases trimmed; junction bases matching no gene number 13. The CDR3 sequence holds 17 residues, the cysteine and phenylalanine included. Only the CDR3 DNA is retained, 51 bases long and in frame from the first base. From a lookup of the germline V gene, CDR1 and CDR2 are SQVTM and ANQGSEA. Recombination joined TRBV29-1 with TRBJ2-5, and 12 junctional nucleotides match TRBD2. The sequenced sample was PBMCs. The sequence came from a woman aged 25 to 39 in good health and CMV-seropositive. The DNA sequence follows: TGCAGCGTTGCGGGACTAGCGGGCGCGCCGGGGGGAGAGACCCAGTACTTC. Its protein product is CSVAGLAGAPGGETQYF.